A few counts support the clone carrying this TCR beta chain. Its antigen remains unknown. TCRdb analysed the 5' RACE reads with MiXCR anew, one entry per CDR3 protein. The sample yields 11,000 or so distinct CDR3 sequences, 10% to 15% seen once. This entry belongs to a study of spatial heterogeneity in lung cancer. The wider study: Beta-chain sequences consistently outnumbered alpha-chain sequences in detection.

Time point given: sample taken at primary tumor resection. Unsorted whole RNA samples from tumor, nontumor lung or frozen PBMC were sequenced. Germline CDR1 is SGDLS and CDR2 is YYNGEE. V was pared by 3 bases and J by 4 bases, with 16 bases between. The CDR3 contains 15 residues. Study-level findings and limits: Tumoral mutation counts were tracked by counts of expanded intratumoral alpha and beta TCRs.

This TCR came from a male donor with early-stage non-small cell lung cancer. The J gene is TRBJ2-5, the V gene TRBV9, with D possibly matching TRBD2 (5 bases). This specimen was lung tumor tissue, taken at surgery. CDR3 amino acids: CASSDGVSRGETQYF. The CDR3 region has the DNA TGTGCCAGCAGCGATGGGGTCTCACGGGGAGAGACCCAGTACTTC.